Following are 27 T cell receptor beta chains from one sample sequenced in a study of control samples from healthy donors and cancer patients. Only in-frame clones appear in the TCRdb table, and some are missing; sequencing was by immunoSEQ multiplex PCR. The sample lists more than 85,000 clones; roughly 90% were seen once. The sequenced sample consisted of blood. These receptors were obtained from a woman aged 45-65 years in good health.

Turning to this clone: Other DNA sequences within the sample encode an identical CDR3. The chain combines TRBV19 with TRBJ1-2, with a weak D call TRBD1 (6 bases). The CDR3 extends over 12 amino acids. V lost 3 bases to trimming and J lost 6 bases, with 8 bases between them. Germline CDR1 LNHDA, CDR2 SQIVND (reference sequence). The CDR3 loop is CASSMTGHGYTF. CDR3 DNA: TGTGCCAGTAGTATGACAGGCCATGGCTACACCTTC. Full variable domain (outside the CDR3, taken from reference TRBV19 and TRBJ1-2): DGGITQSPKYLFRKEGQNVTLSCEQNLNHDAMYWYRQDPGQGLRLIYYSQIVNDFQKGDIAEGYSVSREKKESFPLTVTSAQKNPTAFYLCASSMTGHGYTFGSGTRLTVV.

V usage is TRBV18 and J usage is TRBJ1-1; tentatively, D is TRBD1 (5 bases). CDR1 is KGHSH, CDR2 LQKENI, per germline. This CDR3 comprises 15 residues. V lost 4 bases and J 6 bases, leaving 18 bases between the germline ends. The CDR3 loop reads CASSLSGRESSEAFF. The CDR3 coding sequence is TGTGCCAGCTCACTCTCTGGCAGGGAGTCTTCTGAAGCTTTCTTT.

The rearrangement uses TRBV29-1 and TRBJ1-2; D is possibly TRBD1 (6 bases). Germline V lookup: CDR1 SQVTM, CDR2 ANQGSEA. V lost 7 bases to trimming and J lost 4 bases, with 13 bases between them. The CDR3 runs 12 residues. The CDR3 is CSGETGAYGYTF. CDR3 DNA: TGCAGCGGTGAGACAGGCGCCTATGGCTACACCTTC.

This clone was detected a few times. The chain uses TRBV11-2 and TRBJ1-4; weak D call: TRBD1 (5 bases). Germline lookup yields CDR1 SGHAT and CDR2 FQNNGV. The CDR3 has 12 residues. Trimming cost V 3 bases and J 8 bases, with 7 bases left between them. The CDR3 bases are TGTGCCAGCAGCTTGTGGGGCGAAAAACTGTTTTTT. It translates to CASSLWGEKLFF.

V gene TRBV7-9 combines with J gene TRBJ2-7; possible D gene TRBD1, 5 bases. V lost 5 bases and J lost 6, with 14 bases in between. Looked up from germline, CDR1 is SEHNR and CDR2 is FQNEAQ (reference sequence). CDR3 length: 13 residues. In DNA form, the CDR3 reads TGTGCCAGCAGCCCCCTAGGGGCGTCCGAGCAGTACGTC. This codes for CASSPLGASEQYV.

The J gene is TRBJ1-1, the V gene TRBV7-9; 12 bases are a match to TRBD1. CDR1 SEHNR and CDR2 FQNEAQ come from the germline V gene (reference sequence). This CDR3 region has 16 residues. J gave up 2 bases and V 5 bases, and 6 bases lay outside the gene matches. CDR3 region: CASSRGTGGVNTEAFF. DNA of the CDR3: TGTGCCAGCAGCCGAGGGACAGGGGGCGTCAACACTGAAGCTTTCTTT.

J is TRBJ2-6 and V is TRBV3-1 (or the pseudogene TRBV3-2); D possibly corresponds to TRBD2 (6 bases). Germline CDR1 is LGHDT and CDR2 is YNNKEL (reference sequence). V gave up 9 bases and J gave up 1 base, with 16 bases separating them. This CDR3 is built from 16 residues. CDR3 in amino acids: CASRRGAQSGANVLTF. The CDR3 DNA sequence: TGTGCCAGTCGTCGCGGGGCGCAGTCTGGGGCCAACGTCCTGACTTTC.

This rearrangement joins TRBV12-3 or TRBV12-4 to TRBJ1-1; D is unclear. V lost 5 bases and J lost 3, with 10 bases in between. This CDR3 is 13 amino acids long. The CDR3 region is CASSPGPYTEAFF. For the CDR3, the DNA is TGTGCCAGCAGTCCCGGCCCCTACACTGAAGCTTTCTTT.

The chain joins TRBV20-1 to TRBJ1-6, with D perhaps TRBD1 (5 bases). Per germline, CDR1 DFQATT and CDR2 SNEGSKA (reference sequence). This CDR3 has 14 amino acids. V lost 3 bases, J lost 5 bases, and 11 bases lay in between. The CDR3, as DNA: TGCAGTGCTAGTTTCGGGACTCATAATTCACCCCTCCACTTT. It specifies CSASFGTHNSPLHF.

The chain couples TRBV6-5 to TRBJ2-5, with D possibly matching TRBD2 (5 bases). CDR1 is MNHEY and CDR2 is SVGAGI in the germline V gene. CDR3 length equals 12 residues. Trimming stripped 4 bases from V and 4 bases from J, with 7 bases between. In nucleotides, the CDR3 is TGTGCCAGCAGTTTTGAGGGAGAGACCCAGTACTTC. Protein: CASSFEGETQYF.

The chain uses TRBV3-1 (or the pseudogene TRBV3-2) and TRBJ1-2, with a weak D call TRBD1 (5 bases). Germline lookup yields CDR1 LGHDT and CDR2 YNNKEL (reference sequence). The V and J ends lost 0 bases and 3 bases respectively, with 20 bases between them. The CDR3 sequence is 18 residues long. CDR3 DNA: TGTGCCAGCAGCCAAGAACTCAAAATGGGGGATGAGGACTATGGCTACACCTTC. As protein: CASSQELKMGDEDYGYTF.

This clone was observed a few times. CDR3 protein: CASSLAGGQQEEKLFF. In DNA, the CDR3 is TGTGCCAGCAGCTTGGCCGGGGGACAGCAAGAAGAAAAACTGTTTTTT. The rearrangement joins TRBV5-6 to TRBJ1-4, with 7 positions matching TRBD1. The CDR3 is 16 amino acids. Germline CDR1 is SGHDT and CDR2 is YYEEEE. V lost 0 bases and J lost 8; bases outside the gene matches: 10. Supplemented by reference TRBV5-6 and TRBJ1-4, the full variable domain reads DAGVTQSPTHLIKTRGQQVTLRCSPKSGHDTVSWYQQALGQGPQFIFQYYEEEERQRGNFPDRFSGHQFPNYSSELNVNALLLGDSALYLCASSLAGGQQEEKLFFGSGTQLSVL.

The chain employs TRBV27 and TRBJ1-2; 11 bases fit TRBD1. Trimming at V came to 5 bases and at J to 5 bases, leaving 7 bases not matched to a gene. The CDR3 extends over 15 amino acids. CDR1 and CDR2 from the germline V gene are MNHEY and SMNVEV (reference sequence). CDR3 loop: CASSPSGTGGYGYTF. The CDR3 nucleotides read TGTGCCAGCAGTCCTTCCGGGACAGGGGGTTATGGCTACACCTTC.

The rearrangement uses TRBV9 and TRBJ1-1, with a tentative D call TRBD1 (6 bases). V lost 3 bases to trimming and J lost 0 bases, with 15 bases between them. Per the germline V gene, CDR1 is SGDLS and CDR2 is YYNGEE. The CDR3 is 16 amino acids. CDR3 DNA: TGTGCCAGCAGCGCCTGGGGGCGGGGGATGAACACTGAAGCTTTCTTT. Its translation is CASSAWGRGMNTEAFF.

The chain employs TRBV29-1 and TRBJ1-1; D might be TRBD1 (5 bases). This CDR3 is 12 amino acids long. The germline CDR1 and CDR2 sequences are SQVTM and ANQGSEA. The ends were cut back, 5 bases at V and 0 bases at J, with 7 bases in the middle. The chain's CDR3 is CSVRDLNTEAFF. CDR3 bases: TGCAGCGTTCGGGACTTGAACACTGAAGCTTTCTTT.

This rearrangement joins TRBV30 to TRBJ1-5; 7 positions match TRBD1. This CDR3 is built from 15 residues. The germline CDR1 and CDR2 sequences are GTSNPN and SVGIG (reference sequence). V shed 3 bases and J 2 bases; nucleotides not matched to a gene: 7. CDR3 region: CAWSNRGGRNQPQHF. In nucleotides, the CDR3 is TGTGCCTGGAGCAACAGGGGAGGACGCAATCAGCCCCAGCATTTT.

This clone appeared a few times. The rearrangement joins TRBV28 to TRBJ1-5, with D unresolved. Germline lookup yields CDR1 MDHEN and CDR2 SYDVKM. The CDR3 totals 14 residues. The germline V and J ends were trimmed by 7 bases and 2 bases, with 12 bases remaining between them. The CDR3: CASTLLGGNQPQHF. The CDR3, as DNA: TGTGCCAGCACTCTTCTGGGAGGCAATCAGCCCCAGCATTTT.

The chain uses TRBV5-1 and TRBJ1-4; maybe TRBD1 (5 bases). The CDR3 sequence is 13 residues long. Germline V CDR1 and CDR2: SGHRS, YFSETQ. The V end was cut by 4 bases, the J end by 3 bases, with 7 bases between. Here the CDR3 DNA reads TGCGCCAGCAGCGGGGGATCTAATGAAAAACTGTTTTTT. It is translated as CASSGGSNEKLFF.

This clone was counted only a few times. The chain links TRBV2 to TRBJ2-1; 9 bases align to TRBD2. This CDR3 is built from 15 residues. V was clipped by 7 bases and J by 4 bases; unmatched bases: 8. The germline CDR1 and CDR2 sequences are SNHLY and FYNNEI. As DNA, the CDR3 is TGTGCCAGCATCCCGGTTAGCGGGAGTTACAATGAGCAGTTCTTC. Amino acids: CASIPVSGSYNEQFF.

The chain is built from TRBV4-1 and TRBJ1-2; the D is unclear. The length of the CDR3 is 18 residues. The germline V and J ends were trimmed by 0 bases and 5 bases, with 22 bases remaining between them. The germline CDR1 and CDR2 sequences are MGHRA and YSYEKL. CDR3 region: CASSQDRGRVILDYGYTF. CDR3 DNA sequence: TGCGCCAGCAGCCAAGATCGAGGGCGGGTAATTTTGGATTATGGCTACACCTTC.

The chain is built from TRBV24-1 and TRBJ1-5; TRBD1 aligns across 9 bases. The CDR3 is 17 amino acids. Germline V gene lookup returns CDR1 KGHDR and CDR2 SFDVKD. V was clipped by 0 bases and J by 4 bases; unmatched bases: 6. The CDR3 DNA reads TGTGCCACCAGTGATTTGGAAAACAGGGGGCGGAATCAGCCCCAGCATTTT. This gives the protein CATSDLENRGRNQPQHF.

This clone has a single count. The chain recombines TRBV2 with TRBJ2-6; no definite D call. CDR3 length: 16 residues. Deletions cut 0 bases from V and 2 bases from J, with 8 bases between. Germline V CDR1 and CDR2: SNHLY, FYNNEI. CDR3 loop: CASSEAGWTGANVLTF. CDR3 DNA: TGTGCCAGCAGTGAAGCCGGATGGACTGGGGCCAACGTCCTGACTTTC.

This clone has only a few counts. The V call is TRBV5-4, the J call TRBJ1-3; 9 positions match TRBD1. V shed 4 bases, J shed 4 bases, and the junction held 6 bases outside the gene matches. This CDR3 spans 15 amino acids. Germline CDR1 is SGHNT and CDR2 is YYREEE (reference sequence). The CDR3 nucleotides read TGTGCCAGCAGCCCAGGACAGGGGAGAGGAAACACCATATATTTT. Translation: CASSPGQGRGNTIYF.

The chain couples TRBV5-8 to TRBJ2-2; D tentatively reads TRBD1 or TRBD2 (5 bases each). The CDR3 runs 16 residues. Germline CDR1 is SGHTS and CDR2 is YDEGEE. Trimming pared 4 bases from V and 0 bases from J, leaving 13 bases between. The CDR3 coding sequence is TGTGCCAGCAGCCAAGGGGCGGGCGCGAACACCGGGGAGCTGTTTTTT. As protein: CASSQGAGANTGELFF.

This chain links TRBV6-5 with TRBJ1-2; D perhaps matches TRBD1 (5 bases). CDR3 length equals 16 residues. V gave up 0 bases and J gave up 0 bases, with 11 bases separating them. Germline V gives CDR1 MNHEY, CDR2 SVGAGI. CDR3 protein: CASSYSHRGTNYGYTF. The DNA of the CDR3 is TGTGCCAGCAGTTACTCTCATAGGGGAACTAACTATGGCTACACCTTC.

The chain is built from TRBV3-1 (or the pseudogene TRBV3-2) and TRBJ2-1; 7 nucleotides line up with TRBD1. The CDR3 totals 17 residues. Trimming removed 0 bases from V and 4 bases from J; junction bases left unmatched: 9. In germline, CDR1 is LGHDT, CDR2 YNNKEL (reference sequence). CDR3 in DNA: TGTGCCAGCAGCCAAGATATAGGACAGGCTATTTACAATGAGCAGTTCTTC. Protein: CASSQDIGQAIYNEQFF.

This sequence joins TRBV5-6 and TRBJ2-2; D might be TRBD2 (5 bases). There are 15 residues in the CDR3. V lost 3 bases and J 5 bases, leaving 14 bases between the germline ends. Germline assignment: CDR1 SGHDT and CDR2 YYEEEE. CDR3 region: CASSSLRTGTGELFF. The CDR3 DNA reads as TGTGCCAGCAGCTCATTAAGGACTGGGACCGGGGAGCTGTTTTTT.